Below are 22 T cell receptor beta chains sequenced from a single sample in a study of T cells in Graves' hyperthyroidism and ophthalmopathy. TCR beta CDR3 region amplification was performed from RNA transcripts. First-round RT-PCR targeting the TCR CDR3 was performed with the HTBI primer set. TCRdb reprocessed the multiplex PCR reads with MiXCR, giving one entry per CDR3 protein. The sample includes about 560,000 distinct CDR3 sequences, 16% of them seen just once. Sequenced input: blood. The receptors stem from a woman between 18 and 30 years old with Graves' hyperthyroidism.

This chain links TRBV12-3 or TRBV12-4 with TRBJ2-6, with D perhaps matching TRBD1 or TRBD2 (6 bases each). The V and J ends lost 5 bases and 3 bases respectively, with 20 bases between them. The CDR3 runs to 18 residues. CDR3 loop: CASSRYIGGLFGANVLTF. In DNA, the CDR3 is TGTGCCAGCAGTCGTTATATCGGGGGCTTATTTGGGGCCAACGTCCTGACTTTC.

The chain couples TRBV5-6 to TRBJ2-2, with 16 bases lining up with TRBD2. The CDR3 sequence is 16 residues long. Germline CDR1 SGHDT, CDR2 YYEEEE. Trimming removed 4 bases from V and 5 bases from J; junction bases left unmatched: 2. The CDR3 coding sequence is TGTGCCAGCAGCCGGGGACTAGCGGGAGGGACCGGGGAGCTGTTTTTT. Its translation: CASSRGLAGGTGELFF.

The J gene is TRBJ1-4, the V gene TRBV19, with 9 bases lining up with TRBD1. J gave up 5 bases and V 5 bases, and 6 bases lay outside the gene matches. Germline loops: CDR1 LNHDA, CDR2 SQIVND (reference sequence). The CDR3 has 15 amino acids. Here the CDR3 reads CASSPTTGGNEKLFF. The CDR3 nucleotides read TGTGCCAGTAGTCCGACGACAGGGGGGAATGAAAAACTGTTTTTT.

The sample holds a few counts of this clonotype. The rearrangement uses TRBV13 and TRBJ2-5, with D perhaps TRBD1 (6 bases). Germline assignment: CDR1 PRHDT and CDR2 FYEKMQ (reference sequence). V gave up 5 bases and J gave up 5 bases, with 15 bases separating them. The CDR3 totals 14 residues. CDR3: CASSRTGTGETQYF. CDR3 bases: TGTGCCAGCAGCCGGACTGGTACAGGGGAGACCCAGTACTTC.

This clonotype was seen repeatedly, ten times or more. The rearrangement uses TRBV12-3 or TRBV12-4 and TRBJ2-7, with a weak D call TRBD2 (6 bases). Trimming took 6 bases from V and 9 from J, leaving 15 bases between them. This CDR3 spans 12 amino acids. The CDR3 sequence: CASSYPNGGQYF. CDR3 bases: TGTGCCAGCAGCTACCCTAACGGGGGGCAGTACTTC.

This clonotype was detected ten times or more. This sequence joins TRBV2 and TRBJ1-1; 10 positions agree with TRBD1. The CDR3 loop spans 14 amino acids. Trimming removed 4 bases from V and 4 bases from J; junction bases left unmatched: 3. Germline lookup yields CDR1 SNHLY and CDR2 FYNNEI. The CDR3 region is CASSGRTGGTEAFF. In DNA form, the CDR3 reads TGTGCCAGCAGTGGACGGACAGGGGGCACTGAAGCTTTCTTT.

The chain links TRBV4-2 to TRBJ2-7; TRBD1 matches 7 bases. Germline-derived CDR1 and CDR2 are LGHNA and YNFKEQ. CDR3 length: 16 amino acids. With 4 bases clipped from V and 0 bases from J, the junction kept 9 bases outside the gene matches. Written as DNA, the CDR3 is TGTGCCAGCAGCCCCCTTCAGGGGGTGAGCTCCTACGAGCAGTACTTC. Protein sequence: CASSPLQGVSSYEQYF.

The rearrangement joins TRBV20-1 to TRBJ2-7, with unresolved D. V was cut by 2 bases and J by 2 bases, with 10 bases left in between. The CDR3 length is 13 residues. Per germline, CDR1 DFQATT and CDR2 SNEGSKA (reference sequence). This CDR3 reads CSARNRLAYEQYF. CDR3 coding DNA: TGCAGTGCTAGAAACAGACTCGCCTACGAGCAGTACTTC.

This clonotype came up a few times. The rearrangement uses TRBV28 and TRBJ1-5, with D maybe TRBD1 (5 bases). Deletions cut 2 bases from V and 5 bases from J, with 10 bases between. The CDR3 runs 14 residues. Germline loops: CDR1 MDHEN, CDR2 SYDVKM. The DNA of the CDR3 is TGTGCCAGCAGTTTACAGGCAGGGTATCAGCCCCAGCATTTT. Protein sequence: CASSLQAGYQPQHF.

This chain uses TRBV2 with TRBJ2-2; D is unresolved. The germline CDR1 and CDR2 sequences are SNHLY and FYNNEI. CDR3 length: 14 residues. V was pared by 4 bases and J by 7 bases, with 13 bases between. The CDR3 DNA is TGTGCCAGCAGTGTTACTACCTTGAACGGGGAGCTGTTTTTT. Its translation: CASSVTTLNGELFF.

This clonotype came up many times. This sequence joins TRBV12-3 or TRBV12-4 and TRBJ1-5, with TRBD1 identical over 7 bases. The CDR3 extends over 15 amino acids. J gave up 4 bases and V 0 bases, and 3 bases lay outside the gene matches. Here the CDR3 reads CASSLAETGNQPQHF. CDR3 DNA sequence: TGTGCCAGCAGTTTAGCCGAGACAGGGAATCAGCCCCAGCATTTT.

This clonotype was counted between two and nine times. The rearrangement links TRBV19 to TRBJ1-5; D is ambiguous. CDR1 and CDR2 (germline): LNHDA, SQIVND (reference sequence). V was clipped by 6 bases and J by 0 bases, with 18 bases between them. This CDR3 is built from 17 residues. The CDR3 coding sequence is TGTGCCAGTAGCCCCCACGGACGTCCCAATAGCAATCAGCCCCAGCATTTT. Its translation: CASSPHGRPNSNQPQHF.

This clonotype was observed many times. This CDR3 is CASSLDHYGDSGYEQYF. The CDR3 DNA reads TGTGCCAGCAGTCTGGACCATTATGGGGATTCTGGCTACGAGCAGTACTTC. The chain uses TRBV12-3 or TRBV12-4 and TRBJ2-7; D call uncertain. Trimming cost V 5 bases and J 3 bases, with 23 bases left between them. The CDR3 spans 17 residues.

Only a few counts were recorded for this clonotype. The V and J genes are TRBV5-1 and TRBJ2-1, with 9 bases matching TRBD1. This CDR3 has 15 residues. Trimming at V came to 0 bases and at J to 7 bases, leaving 5 bases not matched to a gene. The germline gives CDR1 SGHRS, CDR2 YFSETQ. The CDR3: CASSLDGQGKNEQFF. CDR3 coding DNA: TGCGCCAGCAGCTTGGACGGACAGGGGAAAAATGAGCAGTTCTTC.

The chain links TRBV5-1 to TRBJ2-7; 8 bases fit TRBD2. This CDR3 has 14 amino acids. Germline V gives CDR1 SGHRS, CDR2 YFSETQ. The trim removed 1 base at V and 4 bases at J, leaving 4 bases unmatched. CDR3 nucleotides: TGCGCCAGCAGCTTGAGCGGGAGTTTGTACGAGCAGTACTTC. It encodes CASSLSGSLYEQYF.

This clonotype was seen ten or more times. The V and J genes are TRBV2 and TRBJ2-1, with 8 positions matching TRBD1. Germline V CDR1 and CDR2: SNHLY, FYNNEI. V shed 8 bases, J shed 1 base, and the junction held 7 bases outside the gene matches. The CDR3 runs 15 residues. The CDR3 DNA reads TGTGCCAGCGATGGTCGGGACAGGTCCTACAATGAGCAGTTCTTC. Protein: CASDGRDRSYNEQFF.

This rearrangement joins TRBV6-2 or TRBV6-3 to TRBJ1-4; 7 nucleotides match TRBD1. The CDR3 extends over 19 amino acids. The ends lost 5 bases at V and 0 bases at J; junction bases unmatched: 15. CDR1 and CDR2 (germline): MNHEY, SVGEGT. The CDR3 DNA follows: TGTGCCAGCAGTGTCCCCAGGGACAGCCAAATGGCAACTAATGAAAAACTGTTTTTT. This gives the protein CASSVPRDSQMATNEKLFF.

This clonotype was counted only a few times. This CDR3 is CASSLQLWSGSSYEQYF. The DNA of the CDR3 is TGCGCCAGCAGCTTGCAGTTATGGTCAGGGAGTTCCTACGAGCAGTACTTC. This chain uses TRBV5-1 with TRBJ2-7, with D perhaps given as TRBD1 or TRBD2 (5 bases each). This CDR3 has 17 amino acids. Trimming took 1 base from V and 1 from J, leaving 18 bases between them. Germline CDR1 SGHRS, CDR2 YFSETQ. Variable domain in full (rest from reference TRBV5-1 and TRBJ2-7): KAGVTQTPRYLIKTRGQQVTLSCSPISGHRSVSWYQQTPGQGLQFLFEYFSETQRNKGNFPGRFSGRQFSNSRSEMNVSTLELGDSALYLCASSLQLWSGSSYEQYFGPGTRLTVT.

In this sample, this clonotype turned up many times. The V call is TRBV2, the J call TRBJ2-3, with 7 bases aligning to TRBD2. The CDR3 consists of 15 residues. V lost 7 bases and J lost 3; bases outside the gene matches: 10. Germline V gene lookup returns CDR1 SNHLY and CDR2 FYNNEI. In DNA, the CDR3 is TGTGCCAGCACCCCTCGGGCGGGAGCGACAGATACGCAGTATTTT. This gives the protein CASTPRAGATDTQYF.

The chain joins TRBV28 to TRBJ1-3; D is ambiguous. Germline values: CDR1 MDHEN, CDR2 SYDVKM. Deletions cut 1 base from V and 0 bases from J, with 10 bases between. The CDR3 sequence is 16 residues long. In DNA form, the CDR3 reads TGTGCCAGCAGTTTATTAGGCACGTTCTCTGGAAACACCATATATTTT. Translated: CASSLLGTFSGNTIYF.

The chain links TRBV30 to TRBJ1-2, with D maybe TRBD1 (5 bases). The ends were cut back, 5 bases at V and 1 base at J, with 11 bases in the middle. The germline V gene encodes CDR1 GTSNPN and CDR2 SVGIG (reference sequence). CDR3 length equals 13 residues. Written as DNA, the CDR3 is TGTGCCTGGTCGGGGACGGGTAACTATGGCTACACCTTC. Amino acids: CAWSGTGNYGYTF.

The table lists this clonotype with many counts. The chain is built from TRBV24-1 and TRBJ1-5, with D unclear. The length of the CDR3 is 14 residues. Germline V gene lookup returns CDR1 KGHDR and CDR2 SFDVKD. V was clipped by 4 bases and J by 5 bases, with 11 bases between them. CDR3 sequence reads: CATSDRGSDQPQHF. In DNA form, the CDR3 reads TGTGCCACCAGTGACCGAGGATCCGATCAGCCCCAGCATTTT.